Following are 19 T cell receptor beta chains from one sample sequenced in a study of vaccination effects on CD4 cells after COVID-19. Pools of viral peptides were used by the ViraFEST assay to expand antigen-specific CD4+ T cells ahead of sequencing. It was after 10 days of culture that CD4+ T cells were isolated. This individual tested PCR-positive for SARS-CoV-2 infection between March and December 2020. Two doses of either BNT162b2 or mRNA-1273 were given to each participant. These TCRs are of unknown antigen specificity. Clones were sequenced by immunoSEQ multiplex PCR, and TCRdb holds only the in-frame ones, with some missing. Here the sample spans about 15,000 clones, around 70% being singletons. The material was CD4+ T cells from PBMCs cultured with SARS-CoV-2 spike peptides, obtained after COVID-19 vaccination. Receptors originate from a human donor who had a prior SARS-CoV-2 infection.

The rearrangement links TRBV11-1 to TRBJ1-2, with TRBD1 identical over 9 bases. With 5 bases clipped from V and 8 bases from J, the junction kept 6 bases outside the gene matches. The CDR3 totals 13 residues. Looked up from germline, CDR1 is SGHAT and CDR2 is FQDESV (reference sequence). The CDR3 coding sequence is TGTGCCAGCAGCGAGACAGGGGGTAGAGGCTACACCTTC. Translating gives CASSETGGRGYTF.

This clone occurred a few times. The gene calls are TRBV6-2 or TRBV6-3 and TRBJ1-5; D remains ambiguous. Between the trimmed V and J ends, which lost 0 bases and 7 bases, there was a span of 4 bases. This CDR3 is built from 12 residues. The germline CDR1 and CDR2 sequences are MNHEY and SVGEGT. The CDR3 sequence: CASSYSWQPQHF. CDR3 DNA: TGTGCCAGCAGTTACTCATGGCAGCCCCAGCATTTT.

V and J are TRBV30 and TRBJ1-5; D not resolved. V lost 0 bases, J lost 5 bases, and 8 bases lay in between. From germline, CDR1 is GTSNPN and CDR2 SVGIG (reference sequence). This CDR3 is 13 amino acids long. In DNA form, the CDR3 reads TGTGCCTGGAGTGTAATGCGCGATCAGCCCCAGCATTTT. Translating it yields CAWSVMRDQPQHF. The full variable domain, rest sourced from reference TRBV30 and TRBJ1-5, is SQTIHQWPATLVQPVGSPLSLECTVEGTSNPNLYWYRQAAGRGLQLLFYSVGIGQISSEVPQNLSASRPQDRQFILSSKKLLLSDSGFYLCAWSVMRDQPQHFGDGTRLSIL.

The chain is built from TRBV28 and TRBJ1-2, with D possibly matching TRBD1 (6 bases). The CDR3 contains 12 residues. Germline CDR1 is MDHEN and CDR2 is SYDVKM. Trimming took 6 bases from V and 4 from J, leaving 9 bases between them. The CDR3 nucleotides are TGTGCCAGCAGACTACAGGGCTATGGCTACACCTTC. Its protein is CASRLQGYGYTF.

This clone came up a few times. The chain has TRBV5-8 and TRBJ2-4; 9 bases match TRBD1. The junction had 3 bases not matched to a gene; V was cut back by 0 bases and J by 8 bases. CDR3 size: 14 residues. Per germline, CDR1 SGHTS and CDR2 YDEGEE. CDR3 region: CASSLDRGRDIQYF. The CDR3 region has the DNA TGTGCCAGCAGCTTGGACAGGGGGCGTGACATTCAGTACTTC.

The chain is built from TRBV11-3 and TRBJ2-5; TRBD2 matches 7 bases. Germline values: CDR1 SGHNT, CDR2 YENEEA. Trimming removed 5 bases from V and 4 bases from J; junction bases left unmatched: 7. The CDR3 has 14 amino acids. The CDR3 nucleotides are TGTGCCAGCAGCCGGACTAGTGGCGGAGAGACCCAGTACTTC. Translating gives CASSRTSGGETQYF. The whole variable domain, remainder taken from reference TRBV11-3 and TRBJ2-5, is EAGVVQSPRYKIIEKKQPVAFWCNPISGHNTLYWYLQNLGQGPELLIRYENEEAVDDSQLPKDRFSAERLKGVDSTLKIQPAELGDSAVYLCASSRTSGGETQYFGPGTRLLVL.

The V and J genes are TRBV7-2 and TRBJ2-5, with 13 nucleotides matching TRBD2. Germline lookup yields CDR1 SGHTA and CDR2 FQGNSA. With 5 bases clipped from V and 2 bases from J, the junction kept 2 bases outside the gene matches. This CDR3 comprises 15 residues. CDR3 amino acids: CASSLGLAGQETQYF. The CDR3 region has the DNA TGTGCCAGCAGCCTGGGACTAGCGGGACAAGAGACCCAGTACTTC. The entire variable domain, with the rest obtained from reference TRBV7-2 and TRBJ2-5, is as follows: GAGVSQSPSNKVTEKGKDVELRCDPISGHTALYWYRQSLGQGLEFLIYFQGNSAPDKSGLPSDRFSAERTGGSVSTLTIQRTQQEDSAVYLCASSLGLAGQETQYFGPGTRLLVL.

This clone came up once. The chain uses TRBV7-6 and TRBJ2-7; perhaps TRBD2 as D (5 bases). From germline, CDR1 is SGHVS and CDR2 FNYEAQ. V dropped 5 bases and J dropped 3 bases, with 17 bases sitting between them. The CDR3 runs to 15 residues. The CDR3 sequence is CASSLHGSSGYEQYF. The DNA of the CDR3 is TGTGCCAGCAGCCTCCACGGGTCGAGCGGCTACGAGCAGTACTTC. Together with reference TRBV7-6 and TRBJ2-7, the CDR3 gives the full variable domain: GAGVSQSPRYKVTKRGQDVALRCDPISGHVSLYWYRQALGQGPEFLTYFNYEAQQDKSGLPNDRFSAERPEGSISTLTIQRTEQRDSAMYRCASSLHGSSGYEQYFGPGTRLTVT.

The chain is built from TRBV7-2 and TRBJ2-1, with 9 bases matching TRBD2. V shed 3 bases and J 10 bases; nucleotides not matched to a gene: 13. This CDR3 has 16 residues. Germline lookup yields CDR1 SGHTA and CDR2 FQGNSA. The CDR3 nucleotides read TGTGCCAGCAGCTTCTTGGGGGCGGGAGGGCAGGGAGAGCAGTTCTTC. Translating it yields CASSFLGAGGQGEQFF. The whole variable domain, filled in from reference TRBV7-2 and TRBJ2-1, reads GAGVSQSPSNKVTEKGKDVELRCDPISGHTALYWYRQSLGQGLEFLIYFQGNSAPDKSGLPSDRFSAERTGGSVSTLTIQRTQQEDSAVYLCASSFLGAGGQGEQFFGPGTRLTVL.

The chain recombines TRBV7-9 with TRBJ2-7; D not certain. The CDR3 is 14 amino acids. Germline CDR1 is SEHNR and CDR2 is FQNEAQ (reference sequence). Trimming shortened V by 0 bases and J by 2 bases, and 8 bases separated the two germline ends. CDR3 sequence reads: CASSLATGTYEQYF. The DNA of the CDR3 is TGTGCCAGCAGCTTAGCGACGGGCACCTACGAGCAGTACTTC. Complete variable domain (other parts from reference TRBV7-9 and TRBJ2-7): DTGVSQNPRHKITKRGQNVTFRCDPISEHNRLYWYRQTLGQGPEFLTYFQNEAQLEKSRLLSDRFSAERPKGSFSTLEIQRTEQGDSAMYLCASSLATGTYEQYFGPGTRLTVT.

The rearrangement joins TRBV28 to TRBJ2-7, with D uncertain. The V end lost 10 bases, the J end lost 0 bases, and 13 bases lay between the germline ends. CDR1 is MDHEN, CDR2 SYDVKM, per germline. The CDR3 is made up of 13 amino acids. The CDR3 sequence is CATRIVPSYEQYF. For the CDR3, the DNA is TGTGCCACCAGAATAGTGCCCTCCTACGAGCAGTACTTC.

The rearrangement uses TRBV15 and TRBJ2-6; TRBD2 might be the D (6 bases). Trimming cost V 0 bases and J 1 base, with 16 bases left between them. The CDR3 is made up of 19 amino acids. Germline loops: CDR1 LNHNV, CDR2 YYDKDF (reference sequence). Written as DNA, the CDR3 is TGTGCCACCAGCAGAGATCCGCTGGGGGGAAGTTCTGGGGCCAACGTCCTGACTTTC. Translated, it gives CATSRDPLGGSSGANVLTF. Filled out from reference TRBV15 and TRBJ2-6, the complete variable domain reads DAMVIQNPRYQVTQFGKPVTLSCSQTLNHNVMYWYQQKSSQAPKLLFHYYDKDFNNEADTPDNFQSRRPNTSFCFLDIRSPGLGDTAMYLCATSRDPLGGSSGANVLTFGAGSRLTVL.

The J gene is TRBJ1-6, the V gene TRBV4-2; D possibly corresponds to TRBD1 (6 bases). V was cut by 0 bases and J by 0 bases, with 12 bases left in between. The germline V gene has CDR1 LGHNA and CDR2 YNFKEQ. The CDR3 sequence is 18 residues long. CDR3 bases: TGTGCCAGCAGCCAAGATGTTGACAGGAGCTCCTATAATTCACCCCTCCACTTT. This encodes CASSQDVDRSSYNSPLHF.

The chain recombines TRBV15 with TRBJ2-5; D is perhaps TRBD2 (7 bases). The germline V gene encodes CDR1 LNHNV and CDR2 YYDKDF (reference sequence). This CDR3 contains 13 residues. V gave up 5 bases and J gave up 5 bases, with 12 bases separating them. The CDR3 nucleotides are TGTGCCACCAGCCCGAGGGGGGGGGAGACCCAGTACTTC. It is translated as CATSPRGGETQYF.

This rearrangement joins TRBV5-6 to TRBJ1-5; D uncertain. Germline assignment: CDR1 SGHDT and CDR2 YYEEEE. With 1 base removed from V and 6 bases from J, the gap between germline ends came to 8 bases. The CDR3 runs 13 residues. The CDR3 DNA reads as TGTGCCAGCAGCTTGAATGTCGGTCAGCCCCAGCATTTT. Translating gives CASSLNVGQPQHF.

V is TRBV5-4 and J is TRBJ2-2; D not certain. V gave up 0 bases and J gave up 6 bases, with 12 bases separating them. CDR3 size: 15 residues. The germline CDR1 and CDR2 sequences are SGHNT and YYREEE (reference sequence). The CDR3 DNA is TGTGCCAGCAGCTTGGAGGCGCGAGGCGCCGGGGAGCTGTTTTTT. Its protein is CASSLEARGAGELFF.

The rearrangement joins TRBV5-1 to TRBJ2-7, with 7 bases identical to TRBD2. The trim removed 3 bases at V and 4 bases at J, leaving 16 bases unmatched. This CDR3 has 17 residues. Germline CDR1 is SGHRS and CDR2 is YFSETQ. Here the CDR3 DNA reads TGCGCCAGCAGCTATCAAAGCCCTCAGCGGGACGGTTACGAGCAGTACTTC. Translating gives CASSYQSPQRDGYEQYF.

V is TRBV27 and J is TRBJ2-2; D is possibly TRBD2 (5 bases). From germline, CDR1 is MNHEY and CDR2 SMNVEV (reference sequence). V was pared by 8 bases and J by 6 bases, with 22 bases between. The CDR3 contains 16 residues. CDR3 DNA: TGTGCCAGCTCCCGACTACTATCGAGCGTGCCCGGGGAGCTGTTTTTT. Its translation is CASSRLLSSVPGELFF.

The rearrangement joins TRBV5-1 to TRBJ2-3, with D possibly being TRBD2 (6 bases). Germline CDR1 and CDR2: SGHRS and YFSETQ. CDR3 length: 16 amino acids. V lost 1 base to trimming and J lost 2 bases, with 14 bases between them. This CDR3 reads CASSLIPGLTTDTQYF. The CDR3 DNA follows: TGCGCCAGCAGCTTGATCCCGGGACTCACCACAGATACGCAGTATTTT.